Listed below are T cell receptor beta chains from one sample, sequenced in a study of blood T cell repertoires in COVID-19. Measured with immunoSEQ multiplex PCR; TCRdb has only the in-frame clones, and not every one. The sample has a few hundred thousand clones, around nine tenths seen once. Sequenced material: PBMCs or T cells enriched from blood (not recorded which). The receptors originated from a woman aged 18-29 years who had recovered from COVID-19. The CDR3 runs from the conserved cysteine through the conserved F or W. D genes are given only for firm matches. Clone sizes are given selectively: once, few, many, or a class where the clone is expanded.

DNA,CDR3,size,D,V,J,length
TGTGCCATCAGTGAGTCCCCGGGAATCTATGGCTACACCTTC,CAISESPGIYGYTF,.,.,TRBV10-3,TRBJ1-2,14
TGTGCCAGCAACCTACAGGGGGCGGTCGGCACTGAAGCTTTCTTT,CASNLQGAVGTEAFF,.,TRBD1,TRBV5-4,TRBJ1-1,15
TGTGCCAGCAGCCCCGGGACTAGTGCCTACGAGCAGTACTTC,CASSPGTSAYEQYF,.,TRBD2,TRBV11-3,TRBJ2-7,14
TGTGCCAGTGCCTCCGCCGGAGTCTACAATGAGCAGTTCTTC,CASASAGVYNEQFF,.,.,TRBV27,TRBJ2-1,14
TGTGCCAGCAGCTCGCGGACAGGGAGCACAGATACGCAGTATTTT,CASSSRTGSTDTQYF,.,TRBD1,TRBV7-9,TRBJ2-3,15
TGTGCCAGCAGCAAAGCTCCGGGGTTCACCAATGAGCAGTTCTTC,CASSKAPGFTNEQFF,.,.,TRBV13,TRBJ2-1,15
TGTGCCAGCAGCTTAGCGCAGGGATCGAACACTGAAGCTTTCTTT,CASSLAQGSNTEAFF,.,.,TRBV7-9,TRBJ1-1,15
TGCAGCGTTGAAGGGAGACTAGCGGGGACCACCGGCAATGAGCAGTTCTTC,CSVEGRLAGTTGNEQFF,.,TRBD2,TRBV29-1,TRBJ2-1,17
TGTGCCAGCAGCCAAGTTTGGGCGGGGGGGAGCGATGAGCAGTTCTTC,CASSQVWAGGSDEQFF,.,TRBD2,TRBV14,TRBJ2-1,16
TGTGCCACCAGTGATTTTAAGGTGGCGGGTGTAAGGGCGGAGGAGCAGTTCTTC,CATSDFKVAGVRAEEQFF,.,.,TRBV24-1,TRBJ2-1,18
TGTGCCAGCAGCTGGGGACAGGTTTGGGGCCAAGAGACCCAGTACTTC,CASSWGQVWGQETQYF,.,TRBD1,TRBV7-2,TRBJ2-5,16
TGTGCCAGCAGCCCGTGGGACAGCTACATGAACACTGAAGCTTTCTTT,CASSPWDSYMNTEAFF,.,TRBD1,TRBV5-4,TRBJ1-1,16
TGCGCCAGCAGCCAGTTAGCGGGGGCCCCCCCAGATACGCAGTATTTT,CASSQLAGAPPDTQYF,once,TRBD2,TRBV5-1,TRBJ2-3,16
TGTGCCAGTAGTATCCGGACAGGGGGCAATCAGTACTTC,CASSIRTGGNQYF,once,TRBD1,TRBV19,TRBJ2-4,13
TGTGCCAGCAGCTCGGGGGGGACAGCCAACAATGAGCAGTTCTTC,CASSSGGTANNEQFF,.,.,TRBV11-2,TRBJ2-1,15
TGTGCCAGCAGCTTAGGGCCAGCGGGGAACAATGAGCAGTTCTTC,CASSLGPAGNNEQFF,.,TRBD2,TRBV7-2,TRBJ2-1,15
TGTGCCAACCAACCACAGCAGGACTATGGCTACACCTTC,CANQPQQDYGYTF,.,.,TRBV10-3,TRBJ1-2,13